This record concerns one T cell receptor (beta chain) sequence. Antigen specificity is unknown. The isolated RNA, all of it, was reverse transcribed, so expressed TCRB transcripts were what got sequenced. The table came from immunoSEQ multiplex PCR; TCRdb's copy has only in-frame clones and leaves some out. The table shows about 27,000 clones, with less than 70% occurring only once. The data originate from a study of beta chain features in type 1 diabetes. Study-wide results and limits: Patients with type 1 diabetes showed fewer VDJ junction insertions and more deletions. Type 1 diabetes patients showed a moderate but significant shortening of TCRB CDR3s in all four CD4+ subsets.

Blood was drawn once from each donor into heparinised tubes. The draws averaged about 120 mL. Sorting of CD4+ naive, central memory, regulatory and stem cell-like memory cells was performed via CD45RO/CCR7/CD25/CD127/CD95/CD27. The TCR sequence derives from a woman under 30 with type 1 diabetes. The sequenced sample consisted of Tregs from blood.

CDR3 DNA: TGTGCCAGCAGCTTAGAGGCAGGGTGGAACACTGAAGCTTTCTTT. Encoded protein: CASSLEAGWNTEAFF. The V and J genes are TRBV7-9 and TRBJ1-1; D is perhaps TRBD1 (5 bases). Germline V gene data show CDR1 as SEHNR and CDR2 as FQNEAQ (reference sequence). The V end lost 1 base, the J end lost 1 base, and 10 bases lay between the germline ends. The CDR3 has 15 amino acids.